This TCR beta chain was observed in a study of cytomegalovirus exposure and HLA in healthy donors. Study-wide results and caveats: A later analysis linked a missense variant in DCLRE1C to the trimming of TCR beta V and J genes. In an earlier analysis, in 587 donors, most V segments appeared productive either ~87% or ~30% of the time.

A word on this clone: The antigen remains undetermined.

Primers for the PCR totalled 60 Vbeta and 13 Jbeta. The repertoire was sequenced with immunoSEQ multiplex PCR; TCRdb's copy has only in-frame clones and lacks some. The data show 100,000 to 150,000 clones, roughly four fifths seen once. V lost 0 bases to trimming and J lost 1 base; unmatched junction nucleotides: 5. The germline CDR1 and CDR2 sequences are SGHNT and YYREEE (reference sequence). This CDR3 has 16 amino acids. This chain uses TRBV5-4 with TRBJ2-7; 9 positions match TRBD2. Material for sequencing was PBMCs. This receptor was identified in a woman in her sixties in good health and CMV-seropositive. The CDR3: CASSLAAGGASYEQYF. In nucleotides, the CDR3 is TGTGCCAGCAGCTTGGCGGCGGGAGGGGCGTCCTACGAGCAGTACTTC.